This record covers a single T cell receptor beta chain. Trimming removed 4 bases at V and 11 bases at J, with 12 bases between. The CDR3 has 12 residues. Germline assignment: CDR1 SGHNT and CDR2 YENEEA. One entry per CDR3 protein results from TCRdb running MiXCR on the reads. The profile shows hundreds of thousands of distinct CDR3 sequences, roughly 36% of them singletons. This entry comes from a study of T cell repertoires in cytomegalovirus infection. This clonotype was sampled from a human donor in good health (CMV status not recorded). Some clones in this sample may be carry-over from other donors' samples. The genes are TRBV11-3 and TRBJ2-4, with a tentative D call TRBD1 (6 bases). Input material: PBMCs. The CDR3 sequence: CASSSVKGVQYF. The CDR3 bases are TGTGCCAGCAGCTCTGTAAAGGGGGTTCAGTACTTC.